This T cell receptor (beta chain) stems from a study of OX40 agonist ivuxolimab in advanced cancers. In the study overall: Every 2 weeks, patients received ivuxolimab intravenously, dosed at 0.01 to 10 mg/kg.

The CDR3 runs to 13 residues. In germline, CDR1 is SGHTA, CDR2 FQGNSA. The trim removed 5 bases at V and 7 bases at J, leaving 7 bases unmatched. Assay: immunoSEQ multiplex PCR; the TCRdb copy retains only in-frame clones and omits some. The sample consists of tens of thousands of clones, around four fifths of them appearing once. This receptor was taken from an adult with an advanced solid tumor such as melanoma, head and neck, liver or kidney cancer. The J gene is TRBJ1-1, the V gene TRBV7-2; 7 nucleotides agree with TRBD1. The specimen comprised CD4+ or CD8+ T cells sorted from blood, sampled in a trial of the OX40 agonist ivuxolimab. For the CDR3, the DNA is TGTGCCAGCAGCCCCCAGACAGGGCGTGAAGCTTTCTTT. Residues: CASSPQTGREAFF.